This T cell receptor (beta chain) stems from a study of monozygotic twins with inflammatory bowel disease. The CDR3 extends over 13 amino acids. Germline values: CDR1 DFQATT, CDR2 SNEGSKA (reference sequence). It was 3500 ng of total RNA that each TCR library used. Using TCRalpha and TCRbeta cDNA, the researchers carried out two nested PCRs that lasted roughly 16 and 10 cycles. TCRdb reprocessed the 5' RACE reads and stores each CDR3 protein as one record, lacking DNA. This listing includes under 200,000 distinct CDR3 sequences. The TCR sequence derives from a human donor with ulcerative colitis or Crohn's disease, or a healthy co-twin of an affected twin (not recorded which). The J gene is TRBJ1-4, the V gene TRBV20-1. The sample comprised blood. The CDR3 loop reads CSASPATNEKLFF.